These 3 T cell receptor beta chains were all obtained from the same sample, sequenced in a study of human T cells and chemical hapten exposure. The time point denotes: patch test 2, 6 weeks after DPC sensitization. Treatment: therapeutic diphenylcyclopropenone sensitization with weekly scalp DPC. TCRdb processed the RACE reads anew with MiXCR; each CDR3 protein has one entry. This table has hundreds of thousands of distinct CDR3 sequences, under 6.5% appearing once. Specimen: whole blood, collected in connection with sensitization to the hapten diphenylcyclopropenone (DPC). These receptor sequences come from a woman aged 18 to 35 with alopecia areata. Some clones in this sample may be carry-over from other donors' samples.

This clonotype has only a few counts. The rearrangement uses TRBV6-5 and TRBJ2-1, with a tentative D call TRBD2 (6 bases). This CDR3 is 15 amino acids long. V lost 0 bases and J 6 bases, leaving 12 bases between the germline ends. The germline gives CDR1 MNHEY, CDR2 SVGAGI. The CDR3 sequence: CASSYSEGRGNEQFF. DNA for the CDR3: TGTGCCAGCAGTTACTCGGAGGGTCGGGGCAATGAGCAGTTCTTC.

This clonotype has only a few counts. This chain connects TRBV7-9 to TRBJ2-7, with D perhaps given as TRBD1 or TRBD2 (5 bases each). This CDR3 has 11 residues. The V end lost 5 bases, the J end lost 11 bases, and 13 bases lay between the germline ends. CDR1 and CDR2 (germline): SEHNR, FQNEAQ (reference sequence). CDR3: CASSPGPKEYF. The CDR3 bases are TGTGCCAGCAGCCCGGGACCTAAGGAGTACTTC.

This clonotype was seen many times. The gene calls are TRBV5-1 and TRBJ1-5; maybe TRBD1 (5 bases). The CDR3 loop spans 14 amino acids. V gave up 5 bases and J gave up 2 bases, with 11 bases separating them. Per the germline V gene, CDR1 is SGHRS and CDR2 is YFSETQ. CDR3 sequence reads: CASSQGGGNQPQHF. CDR3 nucleotides: TGCGCCAGCAGTCAGGGCGGGGGCAATCAGCCCCAGCATTTT.